This entry is about one TCR beta chain. The data originate from a study of T cells in women clearing cervical HPV infection. The method was immunoSEQ multiplex PCR; TCRdb's version includes in-frame clones alone and lacks a portion of them. Across roughly 50,000 clones, the top ten clones capture approximately 40% of the sample. The source material was blood buffy coat. The clonotype originates from a woman between 18 and 70 years old with a cervical HPV16 infection that either progressed to CIN3+ or cleared (not recorded which).

This chain's CDR3 is CASSLAGSNYGYTF. CDR3 DNA (partial): TGTGCCAGCAGCTTAGCAGGTTCTAACTATGGC. This chain uses TRBV11-2 with TRBJ1-2; D ambiguous. Read sequence stops 3 residues before the CDR3 end, and the germline J gene provides the missing end. Germline lookup yields CDR1 SGHAT and CDR2 FQNNGV. The V end lost 1 base, the J end lost 0 bases, and 6 bases lay between the germline ends. CDR3 length: 14 amino acids. The full variable domain, completed using reference TRBV11-2 and TRBJ1-2, is EAGVAQSPRYKIIEKRQSVAFWCNPISGHATLYWYQQILGQGPKLLIQFQNNGVVDDSQLPKDRFSAERLKGVDSTLKIQPAKLEDSAVYLCASSLAGSNYGYTFGSGTRLTVV.